The next 27 T cell receptor beta chains were all read from a single sample in a study of human T cells and chemical hapten exposure. Time point here: patch test 1, 2 weeks after DPC sensitization. Stated treatment: therapeutic diphenylcyclopropenone sensitization with weekly scalp DPC. One entry per CDR3 protein, called by TCRdb with MiXCR from the RACE reads. This table holds around 110,000 distinct CDR3 sequences, around 10% found once. Material: whole blood, obtained in connection with sensitization to the hapten diphenylcyclopropenone (DPC). The receptors were gathered from a woman between 50 and 59 years old with alopecia areata. Some clones in this sample may be carry-over from other donors' samples.

This clonotype was counted a few times. The J gene is TRBJ1-6, the V gene TRBV7-2, with TRBD1 identical over 8 bases. CDR1 SGHTA and CDR2 FQGNSA come from the germline V gene. The CDR3 totals 15 residues. V lost 1 base, J lost 11 bases, and 7 bases stayed unmatched. CDR3 nucleotides: TGTGCCAGCAGCTTAGAGAGGACAGGGAAGCCACCCCTCCACTTT. This sequence encodes CASSLERTGKPPLHF.

Many counts were recorded for this clonotype. This chain joins TRBV7-2 and TRBJ2-1; D not resolved. Deletions cut 2 bases from V and 3 bases from J, with 11 bases between. The CDR3 is made up of 15 amino acids. The germline V gene encodes CDR1 SGHTA and CDR2 FQGNSA. DNA of the CDR3: TGTGCCAGCAGCTTATCGGAAGGGAACTACAATGAGCAGTTCTTC. Amino acids: CASSLSEGNYNEQFF.

The rearrangement uses TRBV6-2 or TRBV6-3 and TRBJ2-7; D may be TRBD1 (5 bases). The ends were cut back, 2 bases at V and 6 bases at J, with 17 bases in the middle. Germline V gene sequence: CDR1 MNHEY, CDR2 SVGEGT. This CDR3 has 15 amino acids. The CDR3 nucleotides read TGTGCCAGCAGTTACCGCGCAGGGCCCCCTGCCGAGCAGTACTTC. Protein product: CASSYRAGPPAEQYF.

The J gene is TRBJ1-5, the V gene TRBV20-1, with unresolved D. This CDR3 is built from 17 residues. Trimming pared 3 bases from V and 0 bases from J, leaving 18 bases between. Germline V gene sequence: CDR1 DFQATT, CDR2 SNEGSKA (reference sequence). The CDR3 protein is CSASYRARAYSNQPQHF. CDR3 in DNA: TGCAGTGCTAGTTATAGGGCGAGAGCTTATAGCAATCAGCCCCAGCATTTT.

The V and J genes are TRBV20-1 and TRBJ1-6; perhaps TRBD1 as D (6 bases). Germline assignment: CDR1 DFQATT and CDR2 SNEGSKA (reference sequence). CDR3 length equals 18 residues. V lost 1 base and J 7 bases, leaving 23 bases between the germline ends. Written as DNA, the CDR3 is TGCAGTGCTAGAGTGTCCAAATCACGGGGGCCGCGGAATTCACCCCTCCACTTT. It encodes CSARVSKSRGPRNSPLHF.

This clonotype occurred a few times. The chain links TRBV5-1 to TRBJ2-3; 8 bases are a match to TRBD2. Germline V CDR1 and CDR2: SGHRS, YFSETQ. V lost 3 bases and J lost 4; bases outside the gene matches: 7. This CDR3 is built from 15 residues. The CDR3 loop is CASSWQAGGSDTQYF. In nucleotides, the CDR3 is TGCGCCAGCAGCTGGCAGGCGGGGGGCTCAGATACGCAGTATTTT. The whole variable domain, filled in from reference TRBV5-1 and TRBJ2-3, reads KAGVTQTPRYLIKTRGQQVTLSCSPISGHRSVSWYQQTPGQGLQFLFEYFSETQRNKGNFPGRFSGRQFSNSRSEMNVSTLELGDSALYLCASSWQAGGSDTQYFGPGTRLTVL.

The chain has TRBV12-3 or TRBV12-4 and TRBJ1-1; 7 positions agree with TRBD1. Trimming cost V 8 bases and J 6 bases; bases outside gene matches: 9. The length of the CDR3 is 13 residues. This chain's CDR3 is CASGQTGLAEAFF. CDR3 DNA: TGTGCCAGCGGCCAGACAGGGCTGGCTGAAGCTTTCTTT.

This clonotype was seen only a few times. The V gene is TRBV7-2, the J gene TRBJ2-2; D is unclear. V shed 2 bases and J shed 0 bases, with 7 bases lying between them. The CDR3 covers 15 residues. The V gene's germline CDR1 is SGHTA and CDR2 FQGNSA. CDR3 loop: CASSLRASNTGELFF. The DNA for the CDR3 is TGTGCCAGCAGCTTACGTGCCTCGAACACCGGGGAGCTGTTTTTT.

This clonotype has ten or more counts. The chain links TRBV18 to TRBJ2-7; TRBD1 or TRBD2 may be the D gene (5 bases each). V lost 0 bases, J lost 2 bases, and 14 bases lay in between. The germline V gene encodes CDR1 KGHSH and CDR2 LQKENI. CDR3 length: 16 residues. DNA of the CDR3: TGTGCCAGCTCACCACCGGGACCGGGCCCGACCTACGAGCAGTACTTC. Its translation: CASSPPGPGPTYEQYF.

Comments on this clonotype: One base away lies a much larger clone, so this may be a sequencing read error. The chain couples TRBV11-2 to TRBJ2-7; D is undetermined. This CDR3 has 12 amino acids. Germline V gene sequence: CDR1 SGHAT, CDR2 FQNNGV. The CDR3 protein is CASSPSFYERYF. CDR3 DNA sequence: TGTGCCAGCAGCCCTTCCTTTTACGAGCGGTACTTC.

This clonotype appeared many times. The rearrangement uses TRBV28 and TRBJ2-4, with D perhaps assigned TRBD1 or TRBD2 (5 bases each). Looked up from germline, CDR1 is MDHEN and CDR2 is SYDVKM. V lost 8 bases and J lost 7, with 15 bases in between. This CDR3 is built from 13 residues. The CDR3 region is CASGGWGQNIQYF. CDR3 coding DNA: TGTGCCAGCGGGGGTTGGGGTCAGAACATTCAGTACTTC.

The sample holds a few counts of this clonotype. The V gene is TRBV20-1, the J gene TRBJ1-5, with 9 bases matching TRBD1. Germline V CDR1 and CDR2: DFQATT, SNEGSKA (reference sequence). J lost 6 bases, V lost 5 bases, and 11 bases had no gene match. CDR3 length: 15 amino acids. CDR3 DNA sequence: TGCAGTGCTTACACAGGGGGCGGCCTTGGTCAGCCCCAGCATTTT. This gives the protein CSAYTGGGLGQPQHF.

As DNA, the CDR3 is TGTGCCAGCAGCCCATGGTCCCCGGGGGAAGAGACCCAGTACTTC. It yields the protein CASSPWSPGEETQYF. The rearrangement links TRBV5-5 to TRBJ2-5; possibly TRBD2 for D (6 bases). CDR1 is SGHKS, CDR2 YYEKEE, per germline (reference sequence). V dropped 4 bases and J dropped 3 bases, with 16 bases sitting between them. CDR3 length equals 15 residues.

This clonotype was picked up a small number of times. The chain employs TRBV5-1 and TRBJ1-1, with TRBD1 as a possible D gene (5 bases). The CDR3 loop spans 14 amino acids. Trimming took off 4 bases at V and 3 bases at J, with 13 bases between the two ends. Germline V lookup: CDR1 SGHRS, CDR2 YFSETQ. For the CDR3, the DNA is TGCGCCAGCAGCCAACGCACGGGGGACACTGAAGCTTTCTTT. It specifies CASSQRTGDTEAFF.

The sample holds many counts of this clonotype. The genes are TRBV5-1 and TRBJ1-3; D gene ambiguous. Trimming shortened V by 0 bases and J by 7 bases, and 11 bases separated the two germline ends. Germline CDR1 is SGHRS and CDR2 is YFSETQ. The CDR3 has 14 amino acids. CDR3 sequence reads: CASSLVPQGNTIYF. In DNA form, the CDR3 reads TGCGCCAGCAGCTTGGTTCCCCAAGGGAACACCATATATTTT. Drawing the rest from reference TRBV5-1 and TRBJ1-3, the complete variable domain is KAGVTQTPRYLIKTRGQQVTLSCSPISGHRSVSWYQQTPGQGLQFLFEYFSETQRNKGNFPGRFSGRQFSNSRSEMNVSTLELGDSALYLCASSLVPQGNTIYFGEGSWLTVV.

This clonotype showed up just a few times. This rearrangement joins TRBV7-9 to TRBJ2-7; D might be TRBD1 (5 bases). Germline-derived CDR1 and CDR2 are SEHNR and FQNEAQ (reference sequence). Trimming cost V 5 bases and J 0 bases, with 11 bases left between them. The CDR3 has 14 amino acids. CDR3 residues: CASSPQGPSYEQYF. In DNA, the CDR3 is TGTGCCAGCAGCCCGCAGGGTCCCTCCTACGAGCAGTACTTC.

The chain has TRBV5-6 and TRBJ2-6; D is undetermined. The CDR3 spans 14 residues. The V gene lost 2 bases and the J gene lost 0 bases, with 3 bases spanning the gap. The germline V gene encodes CDR1 SGHDT and CDR2 YYEEEE. CDR3 in DNA: TGTGCCAGCAGCTTCGACTCTGGGGCCAACGTCCTGACTTTC. It codes for CASSFDSGANVLTF.

This clonotype has more than one count but fewer than ten. The gene calls are TRBV28 and TRBJ2-7; TRBD2 aligns across 9 bases. Germline-derived CDR1 and CDR2 are MDHEN and SYDVKM. The CDR3 has 17 residues. The V segment lost 3 bases and the J segment 0 bases; nucleotides outside the gene matches: 9. Written as DNA, the CDR3 is TGTGCCAGCAGTTTTATACGACTAGCGGATCACTCCTACGAGCAGTACTTC. Translation: CASSFIRLADHSYEQYF.

The chain joins TRBV6-6 to TRBJ2-2; D is uncertain. This CDR3 is built from 16 residues. The germline CDR1 and CDR2 sequences are MNHNY and SVGAGI (reference sequence). V was shortened by 1 base and J by 2 bases, with 11 bases between the two germline ends. In DNA form, the CDR3 reads TGTGCCAGCAGTTACTTGATAGCTATCAACACCGGGGAGCTGTTTTTT. Translation: CASSYLIAINTGELFF.

There are a few counts of this clonotype. The J gene is TRBJ2-7, the V gene TRBV5-5, with 7 bases aligning to TRBD1. Trimming at V came to 5 bases and at J to 4 bases, leaving 3 bases not matched to a gene. Germline values: CDR1 SGHKS, CDR2 YYEKEE (reference sequence). The length of the CDR3 is 12 residues. The CDR3 DNA is TGTGCCAGCAGATTACAGGGGTACGAGCAGTACTTC. It is translated as CASRLQGYEQYF.

This clonotype was detected many times. The junction differs from germline at one of its ends, possibly a read error. J is TRBJ1-6 and V is TRBV2; D is ambiguous. Germline CDR1 SNHLY, CDR2 FYNNEI. CDR3 length: 15 amino acids. CDR3 sequence: CASSVRTPYNSPLHF. CDR3 bases: TGTGCCAGCAGTGTGCGGACGCCCTACAATTCACCCCTCCACTTT.

This clonotype came up a few times. V usage is TRBV14 and J usage is TRBJ2-3, with D perhaps matching TRBD2 (5 bases). Germline assignment: CDR1 SGHDN and CDR2 FVKESK. CDR3 size: 16 residues. V dropped 3 bases and J dropped 0 bases, with 13 bases sitting between them. CDR3 sequence (DNA): TGTGCCAGCAGCCAGAGTGGAGGACCTAGCACAGATACGCAGTATTTT. It specifies CASSQSGGPSTDTQYF.

This clonotype occurred a few times. The chain couples TRBV3-1 to TRBJ2-2; no reliable D call. The CDR3 length is 13 residues. Trimming cost V 3 bases and J 3 bases, with 5 bases left between them. The germline V gene encodes CDR1 LGHDT and CDR2 YNNKEL (reference sequence). CDR3 bases: TGTGCCAGCAGCCACGCATACACCGGGGAGCTGTTTTTT. Translating it yields CASSHAYTGELFF.

The chain recombines TRBV28 with TRBJ1-2; D unresolved. The CDR3 is made up of 14 amino acids. Per the germline V gene, CDR1 is MDHEN and CDR2 is SYDVKM. V lost 7 bases to trimming and J lost 0 bases, with 12 bases between them. The CDR3 coding sequence is TGTGCCAGCATAGGAACCCGAGCTAACTATGGCTACACCTTC. Residues: CASIGTRANYGYTF.

The V gene is TRBV6-5, the J gene TRBJ1-2, with no clear D. Trimming removed 7 bases from V and 2 bases from J, with 14 bases in between. The CDR3 sequence is 14 residues long. In germline, CDR1 is MNHEY, CDR2 SVGAGI. The CDR3 nucleotides read TGTGCCAGCACCCCACAATGGGGAAACTATGGCTACACCTTC. Translation gives CASTPQWGNYGYTF.

This clonotype was seen ten or more times. This chain links TRBV7-2 with TRBJ1-4; 8 nucleotides align to TRBD1. CDR1 is SGHTA, CDR2 FQGNSA, per germline. The junction had 3 bases not matched to a gene; V was cut back by 5 bases and J by 4 bases. CDR3 length: 14 residues. CDR3 residues: CASSPGQVNEKLFF. The DNA of the CDR3 is TGTGCCAGCAGCCCGGGACAGGTTAATGAAAAACTGTTTTTT.

This clonotype came up a few times. The V and J genes are TRBV5-1 and TRBJ2-3, with D possibly being TRBD1 or TRBD2 (5 bases each). Trimming shortened V by 5 bases and J by 2 bases, and 12 bases separated the two germline ends. Germline loops: CDR1 SGHRS, CDR2 YFSETQ. CDR3 length: 14 residues. CDR3 residues: CASRASGTTDTQYF. The CDR3 coding sequence is TGCGCCAGCAGGGCATCCGGGACCACAGATACGCAGTATTTT.